A single sample is the source of the 14 T cell receptor beta chains below, sequenced in a study of blood T cells in healthy people across ages. Together with a sample-barcoded 5' primer, a J-beta primer mix was included in a second PCR lasting roughly 6 to 12 cycles. One entry per CDR3 protein, called by TCRdb with MiXCR from the 5' RACE reads. The repertoire has 550,000 to 750,000 distinct CDR3 sequences, about 21% of them found once; the top ten carry roughly 3.4%. The sequencing sample was made of blood. These receptors came from a man between 65 and 85 years old in good health.

This clonotype was counted a few times. This chain joins TRBV4-1 and TRBJ2-5; D remains ambiguous. The V gene lost 0 bases and the J gene lost 2 bases, with 10 bases spanning the gap. The CDR3 consists of 15 residues. Per the germline V gene, CDR1 is MGHRA and CDR2 is YSYEKL. CDR3 sequence reads: CASSQDRPAQETQYF. The CDR3 DNA is TGCGCCAGCAGCCAAGATAGGCCAGCACAAGAGACCCAGTACTTC.

This clonotype was picked up many times. This chain connects TRBV11-1 to TRBJ2-3; TRBD2 is a possible D gene (6 bases). V lost 3 bases, J lost 2 bases, and 12 bases lay in between. The CDR3 covers 15 residues. Germline V CDR1 and CDR2: SGHAT, FQDESV (reference sequence). This CDR3 reads CASSFRGTTTDTQYF. The CDR3, as DNA: TGTGCCAGCAGCTTTCGCGGGACCACCACAGATACGCAGTATTTT.

This chain connects TRBV7-2 to TRBJ1-1; 7 bases fit TRBD1. Germline CDR1 reads SGHTA; CDR2 reads FQGNSA. V shed 4 bases and J 1 base; nucleotides not matched to a gene: 6. The CDR3 contains 15 residues. CDR3 amino acids: CASSSGQAGNTEAFF. Written as DNA, the CDR3 is TGTGCCAGCAGCTCAGGACAGGCCGGGAACACTGAAGCTTTCTTT.

The rearrangement uses TRBV6-5 and TRBJ2-2, with a tentative D call TRBD1 (5 bases). This CDR3 is built from 14 residues. Germline V gene sequence: CDR1 MNHEY, CDR2 SVGAGI. V was trimmed by 7 bases and J by 1 base, leaving 10 bases between them. CDR3 amino acids: CASKHDRNTGELFF. CDR3 DNA sequence: TGTGCCAGCAAACATGACAGGAACACCGGGGAGCTGTTTTTT.

The rearrangement joins TRBV28 to TRBJ2-5; D ambiguous. The CDR3 runs to 14 residues. Germline V gene data show CDR1 as MDHEN and CDR2 as SYDVKM. Trimming took 5 bases from V and 5 from J, leaving 15 bases between them. The CDR3 reads CASSHRTKGETQYF. The CDR3 coding sequence is TGTGCCAGCAGTCATCGGACCAAAGGGGAGACCCAGTACTTC.

This clonotype was observed a few times. The V call is TRBV3-1, the J call TRBJ2-5; 16 nucleotides match TRBD2. The tail of the sequence fits TRBJ2-1 better, so the J call may be wrong. Germline V lookup: CDR1 LGHDT, CDR2 YNNKEL (reference sequence). This CDR3 region has 18 residues. This CDR3 reads CASSRPGLAGGPWNEQFF. The CDR3 DNA sequence: TGTGCCAGCAGCCGACCGGGACTAGCGGGAGGGCCATGGAATGAGCAGTTCTTC.

This clonotype was counted at least ten times. The chain uses TRBV12-3 or TRBV12-4 and TRBJ2-1; D possibly corresponds to TRBD2 (5 bases). The CDR3 totals 11 residues. V lost 4 bases and J lost 10, with 8 bases in between. CDR3 DNA: TGTGCCAGCAGTTACACGGGGGAGCAGTTCTTC. It specifies CASSYTGEQFF.

The rearrangement uses TRBV10-3 and TRBJ2-1; D may be TRBD1 (5 bases). Trimming shortened V by 0 bases and J by 6 bases, and 18 bases separated the two germline ends. Germline CDR1 ENHRY, CDR2 SYGVKD. The CDR3 contains 17 residues. CDR3 protein: CAISESKGLLRGNEQFF. The DNA for the CDR3 is TGTGCCATCAGTGAGTCGAAGGGGCTCTTACGTGGCAATGAGCAGTTCTTC.

The rearrangement links TRBV20-1 to TRBJ2-7; 7 nucleotides agree with TRBD2. CDR1 DFQATT and CDR2 SNEGSKA come from the germline V gene (reference sequence). The J segment lost 0 bases and the V segment lost 6 bases, leaving 11 bases of the junction unmatched. This CDR3 is 15 amino acids long. CDR3 coding DNA: TGCAGTGCCCCCAACTGGGGGGGGAGCTCCTACGAGCAGTACTTC. This gives the protein CSAPNWGGSSYEQYF.

This clonotype turned up a few times. J is TRBJ2-1 and V is TRBV27; unclear D gene. Germline-derived CDR1 and CDR2 are MNHEY and SMNVEV (reference sequence). There are 12 residues in the CDR3. The V end was cut by 4 bases, the J end by 7 bases, with 8 bases between. This CDR3 is CASSSGMNEQFF. In DNA, the CDR3 is TGTGCCAGCAGTTCAGGCATGAATGAGCAGTTCTTC.

The gene calls are TRBV20-1 and TRBJ1-1; 8 bases map to TRBD1. This CDR3 comprises 14 residues. CDR1 and CDR2 from the germline V gene are DFQATT and SNEGSKA (reference sequence). V was clipped by 0 bases and J by 4 bases; unmatched bases: 4. CDR3 sequence (DNA): TGCAGTGCTAGAGACGGACAGGGTGGCACTGAAGCTTTCTTT. It codes for CSARDGQGGTEAFF.

This clonotype was observed a handful of times. This chain uses TRBV14 with TRBJ1-2; D is undetermined. Germline lookup yields CDR1 SGHDN and CDR2 FVKESK. The CDR3 is 14 amino acids. Deletions cut 0 bases from V and 4 bases from J, with 9 bases between. The CDR3 here is CASSQDRGSYGYTF. In DNA, the CDR3 is TGTGCCAGCAGCCAAGATCGCGGGAGCTATGGCTACACCTTC.

This clonotype was counted at least ten times. The chain recombines TRBV4-1 with TRBJ2-5; TRBD2 might be the D (6 bases). Germline V gene data show CDR1 as MGHRA and CDR2 as YSYEKL. CDR3 size: 15 residues. V lost 0 bases and J lost 7, with 15 bases in between. The CDR3 loop is CASSQERSVGGTQYF. CDR3 nucleotide sequence: TGCGCCAGCAGCCAAGAACGCAGTGTCGGGGGGACCCAGTACTTC.

In its sample, this clonotype was seen a few times. The V and J genes are TRBV20-1 and TRBJ2-3, with D perhaps matching TRBD2 (5 bases). Trimming shortened V by 6 bases and J by 3 bases, and 19 bases separated the two germline ends. CDR3 length: 15 amino acids. CDR1 is DFQATT, CDR2 SNEGSKA, per germline (reference sequence). CDR3 sequence: CSALPAAGFTDTQYF. CDR3 bases: TGCAGTGCCCTCCCGGCGGCGGGTTTTACAGATACGCAGTATTTT.